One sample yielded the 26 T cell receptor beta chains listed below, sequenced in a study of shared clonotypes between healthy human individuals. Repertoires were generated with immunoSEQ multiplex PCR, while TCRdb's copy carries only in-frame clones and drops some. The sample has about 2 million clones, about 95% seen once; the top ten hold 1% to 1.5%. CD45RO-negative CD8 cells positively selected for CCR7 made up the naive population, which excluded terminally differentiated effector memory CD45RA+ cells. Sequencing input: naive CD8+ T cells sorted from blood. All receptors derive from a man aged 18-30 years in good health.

CDR3: CASSLQPRSGNTIYF. The CDR3 DNA reads as TGTGCCAGCAGTTTGCAGCCTCGTTCTGGAAACACCATATATTTT. This sequence joins TRBV28 and TRBJ1-3; D unclear. The V and J ends lost 3 bases and 1 base respectively, with 10 bases between them. The CDR3 totals 15 residues. The V gene's germline CDR1 is MDHEN and CDR2 SYDVKM.

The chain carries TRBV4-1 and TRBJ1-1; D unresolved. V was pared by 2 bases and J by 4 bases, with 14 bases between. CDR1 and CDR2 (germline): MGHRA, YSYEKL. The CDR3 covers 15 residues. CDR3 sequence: CASSQRAGAGTEAFF. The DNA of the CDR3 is TGCGCCAGCAGCCAAAGGGCAGGCGCGGGCACTGAAGCTTTCTTT.

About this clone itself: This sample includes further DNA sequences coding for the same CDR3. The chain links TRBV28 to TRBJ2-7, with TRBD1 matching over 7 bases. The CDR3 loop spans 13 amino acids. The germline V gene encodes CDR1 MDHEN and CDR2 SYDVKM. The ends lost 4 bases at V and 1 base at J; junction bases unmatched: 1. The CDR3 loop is CASSSGQSYEQYF. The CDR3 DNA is TGTGCCAGCAGTTCGGGACAGTCCTACGAGCAGTACTTC. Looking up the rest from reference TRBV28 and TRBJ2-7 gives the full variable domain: DVKVTQSSRYLVKRTGEKVFLECVQDMDHENMFWYRQDPGLGLRLIYFSYDVKMKEKGDIPEGYSVSREKKERFSLILESASTNQTSMYLCASSSGQSYEQYFGPGTRLTVT.

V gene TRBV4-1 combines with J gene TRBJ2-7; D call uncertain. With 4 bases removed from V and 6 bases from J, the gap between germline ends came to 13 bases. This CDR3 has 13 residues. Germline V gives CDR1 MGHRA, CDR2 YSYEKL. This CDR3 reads CASSLGPYVEQYF. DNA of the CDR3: TGCGCCAGCAGCCTAGGACCGTACGTCGAGCAGTACTTC.

The CDR3 DNA sequence: TGTGCCAGCAGCGCACAGGGGGCGATAGGACTAGACAACACCGGGGAGCTGTTTTTT. Encoded protein: CASSAQGAIGLDNTGELFF. J is TRBJ2-2 and V is TRBV7-9; 9 nucleotides match TRBD1. This CDR3 comprises 19 residues. V lost 5 bases to trimming and J lost 2 bases; unmatched junction nucleotides: 15. Germline lookup yields CDR1 SEHNR and CDR2 FQNEAQ (reference sequence).

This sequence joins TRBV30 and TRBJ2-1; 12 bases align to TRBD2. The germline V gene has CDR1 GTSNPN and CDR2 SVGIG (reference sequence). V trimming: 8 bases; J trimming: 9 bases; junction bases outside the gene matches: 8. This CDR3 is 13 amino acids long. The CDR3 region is CARRTSGEVEQFF. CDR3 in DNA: TGTGCCCGTCGGACTAGCGGGGAGGTTGAGCAGTTCTTC.

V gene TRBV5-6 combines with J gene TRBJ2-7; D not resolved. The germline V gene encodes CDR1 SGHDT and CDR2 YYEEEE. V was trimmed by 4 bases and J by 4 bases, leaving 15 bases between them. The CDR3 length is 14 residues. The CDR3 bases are TGTGCCAGCAGCCGGGCGCTAGTCTGGTACGAGCAGTACTTC. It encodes CASSRALVWYEQYF.

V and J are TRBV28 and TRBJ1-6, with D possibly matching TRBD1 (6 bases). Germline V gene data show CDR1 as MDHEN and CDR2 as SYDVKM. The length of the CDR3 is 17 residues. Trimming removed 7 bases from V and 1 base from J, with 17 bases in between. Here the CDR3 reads CASTPYREGSYNSPLHF. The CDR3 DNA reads TGTGCCAGCACCCCGTACAGGGAGGGGTCCTATAATTCACCCCTCCACTTT.

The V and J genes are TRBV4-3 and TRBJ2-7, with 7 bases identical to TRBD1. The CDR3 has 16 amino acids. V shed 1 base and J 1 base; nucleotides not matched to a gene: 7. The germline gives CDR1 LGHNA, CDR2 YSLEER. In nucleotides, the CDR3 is TGCGCCAGCAGCCAAGGAGGGACAGCGGATTCCTACGAGCAGTACTTC. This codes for CASSQGGTADSYEQYF.

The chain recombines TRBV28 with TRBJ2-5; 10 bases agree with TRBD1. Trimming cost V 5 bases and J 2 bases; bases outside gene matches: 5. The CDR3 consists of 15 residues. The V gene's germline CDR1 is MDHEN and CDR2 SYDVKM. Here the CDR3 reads CASSPGGQGQETQYF. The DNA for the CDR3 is TGTGCCAGCAGTCCCGGGGGACAGGGGCAAGAGACCCAGTACTTC.

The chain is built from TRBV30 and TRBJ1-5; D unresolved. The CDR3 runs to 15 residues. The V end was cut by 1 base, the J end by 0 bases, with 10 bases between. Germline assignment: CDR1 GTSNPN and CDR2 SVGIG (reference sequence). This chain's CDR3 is CAWSEAVDSNQPQHF. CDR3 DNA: TGTGCCTGGAGTGAGGCGGTTGATAGCAATCAGCCCCAGCATTTT.

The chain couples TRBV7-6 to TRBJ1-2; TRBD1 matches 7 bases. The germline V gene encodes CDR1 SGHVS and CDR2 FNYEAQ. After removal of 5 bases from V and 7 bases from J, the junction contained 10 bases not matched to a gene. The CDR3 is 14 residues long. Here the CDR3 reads CASSRIRQGGGYTF. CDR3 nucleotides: TGTGCCAGCAGCCGAATAAGACAGGGAGGTGGCTACACCTTC.

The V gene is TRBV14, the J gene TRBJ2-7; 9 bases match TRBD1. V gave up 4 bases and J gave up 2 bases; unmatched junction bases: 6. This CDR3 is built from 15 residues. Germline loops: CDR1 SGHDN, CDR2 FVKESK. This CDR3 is CASSPGQGLPYEQYF. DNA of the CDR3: TGTGCCAGCAGCCCGGGACAGGGTCTTCCCTACGAGCAGTACTTC.

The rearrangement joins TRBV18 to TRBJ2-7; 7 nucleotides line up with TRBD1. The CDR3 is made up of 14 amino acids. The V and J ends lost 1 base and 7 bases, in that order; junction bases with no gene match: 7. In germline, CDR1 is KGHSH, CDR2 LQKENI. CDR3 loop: CASSPQTGREEQYF. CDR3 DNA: TGTGCCAGCTCACCACAGACAGGGAGAGAAGAGCAGTACTTC.

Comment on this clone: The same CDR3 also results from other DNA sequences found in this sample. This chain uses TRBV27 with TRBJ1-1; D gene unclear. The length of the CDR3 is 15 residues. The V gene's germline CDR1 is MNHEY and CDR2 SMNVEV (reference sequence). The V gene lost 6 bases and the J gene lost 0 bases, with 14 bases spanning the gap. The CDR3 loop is CASSPPGGMNTEAFF. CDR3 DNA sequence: TGTGCCAGCAGCCCTCCTGGAGGGATGAACACTGAAGCTTTCTTT.

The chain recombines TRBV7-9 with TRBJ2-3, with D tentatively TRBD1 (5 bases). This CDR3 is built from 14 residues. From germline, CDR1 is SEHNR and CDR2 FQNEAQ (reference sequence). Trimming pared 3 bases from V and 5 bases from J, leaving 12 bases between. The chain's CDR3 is CASSLQGWRDTQYF. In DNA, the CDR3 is TGTGCCAGCAGCTTGCAGGGCTGGCGAGATACGCAGTATTTT. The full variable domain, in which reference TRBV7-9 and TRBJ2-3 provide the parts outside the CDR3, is DTGVSQNPRHKITKRGQNVTFRCDPISEHNRLYWYRQTLGQGPEFLTYFQNEAQLEKSRLLSDRFSAERPKGSFSTLEIQRTEQGDSAMYLCASSLQGWRDTQYFGPGTRLTVL.

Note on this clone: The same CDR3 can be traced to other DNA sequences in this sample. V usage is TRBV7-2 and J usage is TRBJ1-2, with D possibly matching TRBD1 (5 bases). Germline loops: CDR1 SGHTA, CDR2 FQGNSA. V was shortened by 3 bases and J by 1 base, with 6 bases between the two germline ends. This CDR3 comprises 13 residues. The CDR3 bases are TGTGCCAGCAGCTTGACAGTTAACTATGGCTACACCTTC. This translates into CASSLTVNYGYTF. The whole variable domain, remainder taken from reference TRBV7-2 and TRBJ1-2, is GAGVSQSPSNKVTEKGKDVELRCDPISGHTALYWYRQSLGQGLEFLIYFQGNSAPDKSGLPSDRFSAERTGGSVSTLTIQRTQQEDSAVYLCASSLTVNYGYTFGSGTRLTVV.

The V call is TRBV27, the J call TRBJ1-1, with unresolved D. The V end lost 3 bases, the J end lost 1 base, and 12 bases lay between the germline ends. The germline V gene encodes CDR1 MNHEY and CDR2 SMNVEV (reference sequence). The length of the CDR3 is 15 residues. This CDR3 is CASSFGFAANTEAFF. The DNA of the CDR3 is TGTGCCAGCAGTTTCGGTTTTGCGGCGAACACTGAAGCTTTCTTT.

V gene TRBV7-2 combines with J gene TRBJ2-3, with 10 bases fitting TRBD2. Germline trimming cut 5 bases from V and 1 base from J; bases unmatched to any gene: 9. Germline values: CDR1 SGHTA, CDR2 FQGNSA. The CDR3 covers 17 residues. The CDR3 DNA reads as TGTGCCAGCAGCGATCTTTCCGGGACTAGCGGCACAGATACGCAGTATTTT. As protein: CASSDLSGTSGTDTQYF.

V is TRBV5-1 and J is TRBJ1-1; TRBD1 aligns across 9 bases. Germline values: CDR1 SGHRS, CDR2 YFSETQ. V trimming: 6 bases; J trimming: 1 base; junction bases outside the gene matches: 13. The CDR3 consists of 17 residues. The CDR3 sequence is CASKQRGQGVTNTEAFF. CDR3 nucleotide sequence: TGCGCCAGCAAACAAAGGGGACAGGGAGTCACGAACACTGAAGCTTTCTTT.

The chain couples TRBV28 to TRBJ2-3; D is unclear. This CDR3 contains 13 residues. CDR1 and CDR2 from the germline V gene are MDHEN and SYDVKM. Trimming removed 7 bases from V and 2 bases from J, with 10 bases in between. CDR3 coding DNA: TGTGCCAGCACTCTGGGGTACACAGATACGCAGTATTTT. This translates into CASTLGYTDTQYF.

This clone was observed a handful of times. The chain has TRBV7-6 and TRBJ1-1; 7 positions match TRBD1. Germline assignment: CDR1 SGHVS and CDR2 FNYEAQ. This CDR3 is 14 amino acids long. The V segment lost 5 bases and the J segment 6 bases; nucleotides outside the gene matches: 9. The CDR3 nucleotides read TGTGCCAGCAGCACAAGAGACAGGGCGGCTGAAGCTTTCTTT. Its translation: CASSTRDRAAEAFF.

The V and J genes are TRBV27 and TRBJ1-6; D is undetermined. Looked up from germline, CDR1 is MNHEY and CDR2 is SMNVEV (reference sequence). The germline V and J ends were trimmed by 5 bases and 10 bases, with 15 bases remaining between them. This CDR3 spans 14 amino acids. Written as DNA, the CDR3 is TGTGCCAGCAGTCCCCTGGAGTTGGAATCACCCCTCCACTTT. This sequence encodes CASSPLELESPLHF.

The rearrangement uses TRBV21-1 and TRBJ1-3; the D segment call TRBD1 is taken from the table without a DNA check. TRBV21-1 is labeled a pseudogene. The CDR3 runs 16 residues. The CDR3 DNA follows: TGTGCCAGCAGCAAAGTGCAGGGGCCCTCTGGAAACACCATATATTTT. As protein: CASSKVQGPSGNTIYF.

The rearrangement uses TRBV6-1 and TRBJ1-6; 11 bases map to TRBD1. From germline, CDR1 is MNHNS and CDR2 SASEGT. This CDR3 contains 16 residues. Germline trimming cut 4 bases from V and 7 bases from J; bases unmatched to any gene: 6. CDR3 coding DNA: TGTGCCAGCAGTGGCGACGGGACAGGGGGAAATTCACCCCTCCACTTT. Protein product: CASSGDGTGGNSPLHF.

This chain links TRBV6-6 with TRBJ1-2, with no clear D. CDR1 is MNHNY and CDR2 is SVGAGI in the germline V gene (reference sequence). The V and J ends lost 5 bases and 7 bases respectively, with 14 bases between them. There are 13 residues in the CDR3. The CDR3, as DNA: TGTGCCAGCAGTAGTCGGGTTGGGTTTGGCTACACCTTC. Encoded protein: CASSSRVGFGYTF.